This TCR beta chain was documented in a study of sequential checkpoint blockade in melanoma. Study-wide context: Arm A got nivolumab then ipilimumab; arm B the reverse, 1:1. After both sequences, patients received maintenance nivolumab.

In this sample, this clone turned up a few times. The V and J ends lost 4 bases and 9 bases respectively, with 13 bases between them. CDR1 is MNHNY, CDR2 SVGAGI, per germline (reference sequence). This CDR3 spans 13 amino acids. Profiled with immunoSEQ multiplex PCR; TCRdb holds only in-frame clones, not every one. The sample holds 30,000 to 45,000 clones, roughly 90% seen once. Sample treatment: randomized to nivolumab then ipilimumab (arm A) or the reverse (arm B). No patient had prior DNA-damaging chemotherapy. PBMC sorting kept live CD3+CD8+ cells without CD19 or CD56. This chain connects TRBV6-6 to TRBJ2-1; D remains ambiguous. Here the sequenced sample was CD8+ T cells sorted from blood (inferred from file names), taken from a patient given nivolumab and ipilimumab in sequence. The sequence derives from a human donor with melanoma. The CDR3 DNA reads TGTGCCAGCAGTTCTCACCTAGTTGCTGAGCAGTTCTTC. Translation gives CASSSHLVAEQFF.